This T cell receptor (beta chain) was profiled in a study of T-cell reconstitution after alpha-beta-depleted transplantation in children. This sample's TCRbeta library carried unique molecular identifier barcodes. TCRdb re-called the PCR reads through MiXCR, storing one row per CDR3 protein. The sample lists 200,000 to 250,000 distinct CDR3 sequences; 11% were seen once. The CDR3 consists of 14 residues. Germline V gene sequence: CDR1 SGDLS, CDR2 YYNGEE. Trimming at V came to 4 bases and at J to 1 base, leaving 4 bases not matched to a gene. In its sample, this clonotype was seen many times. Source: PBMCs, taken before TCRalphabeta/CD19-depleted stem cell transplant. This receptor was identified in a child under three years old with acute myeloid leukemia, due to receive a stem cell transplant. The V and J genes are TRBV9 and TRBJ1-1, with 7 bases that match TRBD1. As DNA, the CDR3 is TGTGCCAGCAGCTCCAGGGGGAGGAACACTGAAGCTTTCTTT. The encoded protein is CASSSRGRNTEAFF.